These T cell receptor beta chains were read from a single sample in a study of human versus mouse CDR3 diversity and MHC coevolution. Assay used: immunoSEQ multiplex PCR; TCRdb lists only in-frame clones, some missing. The sample includes 75,000 to 90,000 clones, 93% seen only once; the top ten take approximately 1.4%. Input material: naive CD4+ T cells from blood. All receptors come from a person aged 30 to 69 in good health. Both conserved end residues are part of each CDR3. The D gene is left open where the match is weak. The size entry is marked missing in some rows and otherwise reads once, few, many or a size class.

- TRBD1 TRBJ2-2 TRBV11-3 CASSSQGDSFNTGELFF TGTGCCAGCAGCTCCCAAGGGGACAGCTTTAACACCGGGGAGCTGTTTTTT
- TRBD1 TRBJ1-5 TRBV5-1 CASSPEGGGGSNQPQHF TGCGCCAGCAGCCCTGAAGGGGGCGGAGGGAGCAATCAGCCCCAGCATTTT
- TRBD1 TRBJ1-6 TRBV5-1 CASSLAGTGGSPLHF TGCGCCAGCAGCTTGGCCGGGACAGGTGGATCACCCCTCCACTTT
- - TRBJ2-5 TRBV6-1 CASREGSQETQYF TGTGCCAGCAGGGAGGGGTCCCAAGAGACCCAGTACTTC
- - TRBJ2-3 TRBV28 CASSDPGTLGTDTQYF TGTGCCAGCAGTGACCCCGGGACTCTTGGCACAGATACGCAGTATTTT
- - TRBJ1-4 TRBV6-5 CASSRDNNEKLFF TGTGCCAGCAGTCGGGACAATAATGAAAAACTGTTTTTT
- - TRBJ1-2 TRBV25-1 CASSALTGKGYTF TGTGCCAGCAGTGCCCTTACAGGGAAAGGCTACACCTTC
- TRBD1 TRBJ1-1 TRBV27 CASSRTGGTEAFF TGTGCCAGCAGTAGGACAGGGGGCACTGAAGCTTTCTTT
- TRBD2 TRBJ2-1 TRBV5-1 CASSLTSGGDNERFF TGCGCCAGCTCCCTGACTAGCGGGGGAGACAATGAGCGGTTCTTC
once - TRBJ1-1 TRBV6-5 CASSYRGGTEAFF TGTGCCAGCAGTTACCGGGGTGGCACTGAAGCTTTCTTT
once TRBD2 TRBJ2-3 TRBV5-1 CASSFGTSGSTDTQYF TGCGCCAGCAGCTTTGGGACTAGCGGTAGCACAGATACGCAGTATTTT
- TRBD2 TRBJ2-3 TRBV10-3 CAISRGTSGGHTDTQYF TGTGCCATCAGTCGTGGGACTAGCGGGGGCCACACAGATACGCAGTATTTT
- - TRBJ2-5 TRBV29-1 CSVDRGRETQYF TGCAGCGTTGATCGGGGAAGAGAGACCCAGTACTTC
- - TRBJ1-4 TRBV19 CASSLRQSYNEKLFF TGTGCCAGTAGTCTTCGACAGTCCTATAATGAAAAACTGTTTTTT
- TRBD1 TRBJ2-7 TRBV19 CASKRQGAFEQYF TGTGCCAGTAAAAGACAGGGGGCCTTCGAGCAGTACTTC
- - TRBJ1-2 TRBV5-6 CASSLVGLGNGYTF TGTGCCAGCAGCTTGGTGGGGCTTGGAAATGGCTACACCTTC
- - TRBJ2-3 TRBV11-3 CASSLGLGDTQYF TGTGCCAGCAGCTTAGGACTAGGAGATACGCAGTATTTT
- TRBD1 TRBJ1-1 TRBV6-5 CASRRDRGNTEAFF TGTGCCAGCAGACGCGACAGGGGGAACACTGAAGCTTTCTTT
once TRBD1 TRBJ2-7 TRBV28 CASSYRTGGLLGYEQYF TGTGCCAGCAGTTACCGGACAGGGGGGCTTCTTGGCTACGAGCAGTACTTC
- TRBD1 TRBJ2-7 TRBV4-1 CASSQPGLDRGEQYF TGCGCCAGCAGCCAGCCAGGATTGGACAGGGGGGAGCAGTACTTC
- - TRBJ2-7 TRBV6-5 CASSYSDSRRSYEQYF TGTGCCAGCAGTTACTCGGATTCGCGGCGGTCCTACGAGCAGTACTTC
- TRBD1 TRBJ2-2 TRBV7-3 CASSWAGQGAFTGELFF TGTGCCAGCAGCTGGGCCGGGCAGGGGGCTTTCACCGGGGAGCTGTTTTTT
- TRBD2 TRBJ2-1 TRBV18 CASSPSGSSYNEQFF TGTGCCAGCTCACCTAGCGGGAGCTCCTACAATGAGCAGTTCTTC
- - TRBJ2-3 TRBV9 CASSELQGKDTQYF TGTGCCAGCAGCGAGCTACAGGGAAAAGATACGCAGTATTTT
- - TRBJ2-5 TRBV5-1 CASSRVGAHRETQYF TGCGCCAGCAGCCGGGTAGGGGCGCATCGAGAGACCCAGTACTTC
- - TRBJ2-5 TRBV7-9 CASSLRRTAEQETQYF TGTGCCAGCAGCTTAAGAAGGACAGCCGAGCAAGAGACCCAGTACTTC
- - TRBJ2-5 TRBV5-5 CASSLARRETQYF TGTGCCAGCAGCTTGGCGAGGAGGGAGACCCAGTACTTC
- - TRBJ2-1 TRBV28 CASSLWAGPYNEQFF TGTGCCAGCAGTTTATGGGCGGGGCCCTACAATGAGCAGTTCTTC
- - TRBJ2-1 TRBV5-1 CASSLDLLGNEQFF TGCGCCAGCAGCTTGGATCTCCTAGGAAATGAGCAGTTCTTC
few - TRBJ1-1 TRBV5-1 CASSLEGVWDTEAFF TGCGCCAGCAGCTTGGAGGGGGTATGGGACACTGAAGCTTTCTTT
- - TRBJ2-1 TRBV7-9 CASSPLETAAGNEQFF TGTGCCAGCAGCCCGCTAGAAACAGCGGCCGGCAATGAGCAGTTCTTC
- TRBD1 TRBJ1-2 TRBV9 CASSPDRPGRGGYTF TGTGCCAGCAGCCCGGACAGGCCCGGACGAGGGGGCTACACCTTC
- - TRBJ2-7 TRBV12-2 CASRSAGGSSGYEQYF TGTGCAAGTCGCTCCGCGGGTGGCAGCTCTGGATACGAGCAGTACTTC